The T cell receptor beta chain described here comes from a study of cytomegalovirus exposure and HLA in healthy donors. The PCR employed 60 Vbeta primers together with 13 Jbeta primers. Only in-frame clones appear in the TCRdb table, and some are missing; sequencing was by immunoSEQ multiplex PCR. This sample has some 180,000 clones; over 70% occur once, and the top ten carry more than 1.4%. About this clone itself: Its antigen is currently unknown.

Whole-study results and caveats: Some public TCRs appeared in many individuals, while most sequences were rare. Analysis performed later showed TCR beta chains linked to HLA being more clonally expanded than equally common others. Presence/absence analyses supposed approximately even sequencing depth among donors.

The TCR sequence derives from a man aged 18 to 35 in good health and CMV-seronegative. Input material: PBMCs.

CDR3 nucleotides: TGTGCCAGCAGCTTACACGGGACAGGGGTTACCGGGGAGCTGTTTTTT. Protein product: CASSLHGTGVTGELFF. The chain has TRBV7-3 and TRBJ2-2; 10 bases agree with TRBD1. Germline values: CDR1 SGHTA, CDR2 FQGTGA. The V gene end was trimmed by 2 bases and the J gene end by 5 bases; junction bases not matched to a gene: 5. The CDR3 length is 16 residues.